The 7 T cell receptor beta chains reported below all come from one sample, sequenced in a study of T cell changes during pregnancy in multiple sclerosis. TCRdb's table, derived via immunoSEQ multiplex PCR, lists solely in-frame clones and lacks some. The repertoire holds 45,000 to 60,000 clones, roughly 92% seen once, with more than 0.7% in the top ten. Sample: CD4+ T cells from peripheral blood mononuclear cells, taken in the third trimester of pregnancy. These receptors came from a female donor with multiple sclerosis, enrolled in a pregnancy study.

The chain links TRBV18 to TRBJ2-7, with D unresolved. Trimming took off 3 bases at V and 5 bases at J, with 11 bases between the two ends. The CDR3 is 13 residues long. Germline V gene data show CDR1 as KGHSH and CDR2 as LQKENI. The CDR3 protein is CASSPSRSNEQYF. The CDR3 nucleotides read TGTGCCAGCTCACCCTCGCGGTCCAACGAGCAGTACTTC.

The chain joins TRBV7-9 to TRBJ2-2; D unresolved. V was pared by 1 base and J by 7 bases, with 7 bases between. CDR1 and CDR2 from the germline V gene are SEHNR and FQNEAQ (reference sequence). This CDR3 region has 13 residues. CDR3 sequence: CASSLESIGELFF. CDR3 in DNA: TGTGCCAGCAGCTTAGAATCCATCGGGGAGCTGTTTTTT.

The chain uses TRBV5-1 and TRBJ1-4; maybe TRBD1 (5 bases). Trimming stripped 1 base from V and 8 bases from J, with 15 bases between. CDR3 length: 15 residues. The germline V gene has CDR1 SGHRS and CDR2 YFSETQ. The CDR3 DNA reads TGCGCCAGCAGCTTGATCTTAGGGGATGAAGAAAAACTGTTTTTT. Encoded protein: CASSLILGDEEKLFF.

The gene calls are TRBV30 and TRBJ2-3, with D unclear. The CDR3 sequence is 12 residues long. Trimming removed 3 bases at V and 2 bases at J, with 6 bases between. Germline V gives CDR1 GTSNPN, CDR2 SVGIG (reference sequence). Here the CDR3 reads CAWSLLTDTQYF. For the CDR3, the DNA is TGTGCCTGGAGCCTACTCACAGATACGCAGTATTTT.

The gene calls are TRBV25-1 and TRBJ2-7, with a weak D call TRBD1 (6 bases). V shed 3 bases and J shed 2 bases, with 14 bases lying between them. The CDR3 has 15 residues. Germline loops: CDR1 MGHDK, CDR2 SYGVNS. The CDR3 DNA is TGTGCCAGCAGTGACGTGGGGGCGCAAGCCTACGAGCAGTACTTC. Encoded protein: CASSDVGAQAYEQYF.

Here the CDR3 reads CASSSLAGGRNEQFF. In nucleotides, the CDR3 is TGTGCCAGCAGCTCTCTAGCGGGGGGCCGCAATGAGCAGTTCTTC. This chain connects TRBV7-2 to TRBJ2-1; 11 bases map to TRBD2. After removal of 4 bases from V and 6 bases from J, the junction contained 5 bases not matched to a gene. Germline CDR1 is SGHTA and CDR2 is FQGNSA. The CDR3 loop spans 15 amino acids.

DNA of the CDR3: TGTGCCAGCAGCAAGGACAGGGCCTACGAGCAGTACTTC. This gives the protein CASSKDRAYEQYF. The rearrangement joins TRBV6-6 to TRBJ2-7; TRBD1 agrees at 8 bases. The CDR3 spans 13 residues. V was pared by 6 bases and J by 2 bases, with 3 bases of the junction left unmatched. Germline V gives CDR1 MNHNY, CDR2 SVGAGI (reference sequence).